These 21 T cell receptor beta chains originate from one sample sequenced in a study of control samples from healthy donors and cancer patients. Using immunoSEQ multiplex PCR, the repertoire was profiled, and TCRdb retains in-frame clones only, with some absent. The table lists some 120,000 clones, 70% to 90% of them singletons, with around 40% in the top ten. Sequenced input: blood. The receptors originated from a man aged 45-60 years in good health.

This clone was observed a handful of times. This rearrangement joins TRBV20-1 to TRBJ1-2; D is unresolved. The germline gives CDR1 DFQATT, CDR2 SNEGSKA (reference sequence). This CDR3 region has 11 residues. Trimming pared 4 bases from V and 4 bases from J, leaving 7 bases between. The CDR3 nucleotides read TGCAGTGCTATCCCCCTCTATGGCTACACCTTC. It codes for CSAIPLYGYTF.

Note on this clone: Within the sample, other DNA sequences also encode this same CDR3. This chain joins TRBV5-1 and TRBJ2-3, with 7 bases matching TRBD1. The CDR3 has 15 residues. Germline lookup yields CDR1 SGHRS and CDR2 YFSETQ. V was clipped by 0 bases and J by 1 base; unmatched bases: 2. The CDR3 DNA is TGCGCCAGCAGCTTGGGACAGGGCGGCACAGATACGCAGTATTTT. As protein: CASSLGQGGTDTQYF.

The chain employs TRBV30 and TRBJ1-1; TRBD1 matches 7 bases. Germline trimming cut 4 bases from V and 4 bases from J; bases unmatched to any gene: 3. This CDR3 is 12 amino acids long. CDR1 is GTSNPN, CDR2 SVGIG, per germline (reference sequence). In nucleotides, the CDR3 is TGTGCCTGGACCCAGGGGGGCACTGAAGCTTTCTTT. Its translation: CAWTQGGTEAFF.

This chain links TRBV27 with TRBJ2-1; a possible D gene is TRBD2 (7 bases). This CDR3 is 15 amino acids long. CDR1 is MNHEY and CDR2 is SMNVEV in the germline V gene (reference sequence). The germline V and J ends were trimmed by 3 bases and 3 bases, with 12 bases remaining between them. The CDR3 spells CASSLGGGHYNEQFF. In DNA, the CDR3 is TGTGCCAGCAGTTTGGGCGGGGGCCACTACAATGAGCAGTTCTTC.

This chain joins TRBV6-9 and TRBJ1-3; 8 bases align to TRBD1. The CDR3 is 16 residues long. The V gene end was trimmed by 1 base and the J gene end by 2 bases; junction bases not matched to a gene: 4. Germline CDR1 and CDR2: MNHGY and SVAAGI. As DNA, the CDR3 is TGTGCCAGCAGTTATTTCCAGGGGGCGCCTGGAAACACCATATATTTT. This encodes CASSYFQGAPGNTIYF.

The CDR3 coding sequence is TGTGCCAGCAGCTTATGGAGCGGCGAGCAGTACTTC. Translating gives CASSLWSGEQYF. V and J are TRBV7-2 and TRBJ2-7; a possible D gene is TRBD2 (5 bases). The V gene lost 2 bases and the J gene lost 6 bases, with 8 bases spanning the gap. Germline CDR1 SGHTA, CDR2 FQGNSA. The CDR3 runs 12 residues.

This clone was seen repeatedly, ten times or more. V gene TRBV6-5 combines with J gene TRBJ1-1, with unresolved D. The CDR3 totals 14 residues. Germline-derived CDR1 and CDR2 are MNHEY and SVGAGI. Trimming cost V 2 bases and J 1 base, with 8 bases left between them. The CDR3 DNA follows: TGTGCCAGCAGTTACCAACCGGAGAACACTGAAGCTTTCTTT. Translating gives CASSYQPENTEAFF.

This clone was picked up many times. The rearrangement links TRBV6-5 to TRBJ1-1; 10 nucleotides align to TRBD1. The CDR3 sequence is 15 residues long. V was clipped by 5 bases and J by 1 base; unmatched bases: 4. Germline V gene data show CDR1 as MNHEY and CDR2 as SVGAGI. The CDR3 protein is CASSPRDRGNTEAFF. Here the CDR3 DNA reads TGTGCCAGCAGTCCCCGGGACAGGGGGAACACTGAAGCTTTCTTT.

Written as DNA, the CDR3 is TGTGCCAGTAGTATAGGACTACAGGGGGCCTCCTACGAGCAGTACTTC. Translating it yields CASSIGLQGASYEQYF. V and J are TRBV19 and TRBJ2-7; 9 nucleotides align to TRBD1. With V trimmed by 1 base and J by 0 bases, 4 bases remained unmatched. The CDR3 spans 16 residues. CDR1 is LNHDA, CDR2 SQIVND, per germline (reference sequence).

The chain employs TRBV29-1 and TRBJ1-2; no clear D gene. The CDR3 totals 15 residues. With 0 bases removed from V and 6 bases from J, the gap between germline ends came to 17 bases. Germline CDR1 SQVTM, CDR2 ANQGSEA. The CDR3 here is CSVEDRNGLLDGYTF. The CDR3 DNA reads as TGCAGCGTTGAAGATCGTAACGGACTATTAGATGGCTACACCTTC.

The V gene is TRBV3-1 (or the pseudogene TRBV3-2), the J gene TRBJ1-5; weak D call: TRBD1 (5 bases). Germline V gene sequence: CDR1 LGHDT, CDR2 YNNKEL (reference sequence). The CDR3 length is 14 residues. Trimming pared 2 bases from V and 2 bases from J, leaving 7 bases between. This CDR3 is CASSQTGGNQPQHF. The CDR3 nucleotides read TGTGCCAGCAGCCAAACGGGGGGCAATCAGCCCCAGCATTTT.

This sequence joins TRBV7-6 and TRBJ1-3, with no clear D. The V gene's germline CDR1 is SGHVS and CDR2 FNYEAQ. The CDR3 runs to 14 residues. Trimming stripped 0 bases from V and 4 bases from J, with 7 bases between. CDR3 loop: CASSLAGRGNTIYF. The CDR3 bases are TGTGCCAGCAGCTTAGCGGGTAGAGGAAACACCATATATTTT.

This chain uses TRBV3-1 (or the pseudogene TRBV3-2) with TRBJ1-1; D remains ambiguous. The CDR3 is 14 residues long. Germline-derived CDR1 and CDR2 are LGHDT and YNNKEL (reference sequence). The V end was cut by 1 base, the J end by 2 bases, with 8 bases between. The CDR3 reads CASSQVGPNTEAFF. The CDR3 nucleotides read TGTGCCAGCAGCCAAGTAGGACCAAACACTGAAGCTTTCTTT.

The V call is TRBV7-9, the J call TRBJ2-5, with D unclear. The germline V gene encodes CDR1 SEHNR and CDR2 FQNEAQ (reference sequence). The CDR3 length is 13 residues. Trimming stripped 2 bases from V and 5 bases from J, with 9 bases between. Here the CDR3 reads CASSLWELETQYF. The CDR3, as DNA: TGTGCCAGCAGCTTATGGGAACTGGAGACCCAGTACTTC. The whole variable domain, filled in from reference TRBV7-9 and TRBJ2-5, reads DTGVSQNPRHKITKRGQNVTFRCDPISEHNRLYWYRQTLGQGPEFLTYFQNEAQLEKSRLLSDRFSAERPKGSFSTLEIQRTEQGDSAMYLCASSLWELETQYFGPGTRLLVL.

V is TRBV9 and J is TRBJ1-2, with TRBD1 matching over 8 bases. The V gene's germline CDR1 is SGDLS and CDR2 YYNGEE. V lost 0 bases to trimming and J lost 5 bases; unmatched junction nucleotides: 9. This CDR3 is built from 16 residues. The CDR3 loop is CASSVAIGTGTYGYTF. The CDR3 region has the DNA TGTGCCAGCAGCGTAGCGATCGGGACAGGAACATATGGCTACACCTTC.

The CDR3 nucleotides are TGTGCCAGCAGCCAAGTTAAGCAGCGGGGGGCCGTAAACACCGGGGAGCTGTTTTTT. This encodes CASSQVKQRGAVNTGELFF. The rearrangement links TRBV3-1 (or the pseudogene TRBV3-2) to TRBJ2-2, with 9 bases lining up with TRBD2. The CDR3 has 19 residues. Trimming removed 1 base from V and 2 bases from J; junction bases left unmatched: 11. Germline assignment: CDR1 LGHDT and CDR2 YNNKEL (reference sequence).

The V call is TRBV7-2, the J call TRBJ2-4, with D perhaps matching TRBD1 (6 bases). The CDR3 is 14 amino acids. V was clipped by 1 base and J by 15 bases, with 19 bases between them. The germline V gene has CDR1 SGHTA and CDR2 FQGNSA. CDR3 region: CASSLGWGQEPRYF. The CDR3 DNA sequence: TGTGCCAGCAGCTTAGGTTGGGGGCAGGAGCCCAGGTACTTC. The full variable domain, in which reference TRBV7-2 and TRBJ2-4 provide the parts outside the CDR3, is GAGVSQSPSNKVTEKGKDVELRCDPISGHTALYWYRQSLGQGLEFLIYFQGNSAPDKSGLPSDRFSAERTGGSVSTLTIQRTQQEDSAVYLCASSLGWGQEPRYFGAGTRLSVL.

The chain couples TRBV30 to TRBJ2-5; D may be TRBD1 (6 bases). CDR1 GTSNPN and CDR2 SVGIG come from the germline V gene (reference sequence). V dropped 3 bases and J dropped 7 bases, with 15 bases sitting between them. The CDR3 runs to 13 residues. CDR3 nucleotides: TGTGCCTGGAGGGCCAGCCTCAGGGGGACCCAGTACTTC. Amino acids: CAWRASLRGTQYF.

The chain recombines TRBV19 with TRBJ1-1, with TRBD1 identical over 9 bases. V lost 1 base and J lost 7; bases outside the gene matches: 1. CDR1 is LNHDA, CDR2 SQIVND, per germline (reference sequence). CDR3 length equals 13 residues. The chain's CDR3 is CASSIGDRVEAFF. The CDR3 DNA sequence: TGTGCCAGTAGTATAGGGGACAGGGTTGAAGCTTTCTTT.

The rearrangement joins TRBV5-6 to TRBJ1-1; D is unclear. This CDR3 contains 13 residues. Germline V gene lookup returns CDR1 SGHDT and CDR2 YYEEEE. Trimming took 2 bases from V and 11 from J, leaving 16 bases between them. The CDR3 here is CASSFYSLRRAFF. The CDR3 nucleotides read TGTGCCAGCAGCTTCTACTCCCTTCGGCGGGCTTTCTTT. Using reference TRBV5-6 and TRBJ1-1 for the parts outside the CDR3, the full variable domain is DAGVTQSPTHLIKTRGQQVTLRCSPKSGHDTVSWYQQALGQGPQFIFQYYEEEERQRGNFPDRFSGHQFPNYSSELNVNALLLGDSALYLCASSFYSLRRAFFGQGTRLTVV.

The chain recombines TRBV5-1 with TRBJ1-6; D is uncertain. This CDR3 is built from 14 residues. Germline loops: CDR1 SGHRS, CDR2 YFSETQ. V dropped 4 bases and J dropped 7 bases, with 12 bases sitting between them. The DNA of the CDR3 is TGCGCCAGCAGCAACACAGATAACAATTCACCCCTCCACTTT. Translating it yields CASSNTDNNSPLHF.